The clone carrying this TCR beta chain was observed at least ten times. What it binds is not known. The data belong to a study of T cells in Graves' hyperthyroidism and ophthalmopathy. General study results and limits: From stable hyperthyroidism, ophthalmopathy was separated by a 13 V-J model. Before onset, by a median of around 6.4 months, the model predicted ophthalmopathy.

Pregnant or lactating patients were excluded, as were those with uncontrolled infection or other autoimmune disease. Each diagnosis was grounded in clinical symptoms, serum thyroxine and TRAb, thyroid ultrasound, and orbital computed tomography. Trimming cost V 0 bases and J 8 bases, with 16 bases left between them. CDR1 MNHEY and CDR2 SVGAGI come from the germline V gene. This CDR3 comprises 15 residues. RNA transcripts served as the template for amplifying TCR beta CDR3 regions. The TCR CDR3 was amplified in a first-round RT-PCR using the HTBI primer set. TCRdb reprocessed the multiplex PCR reads with MiXCR, giving one entry per CDR3 protein. The sample records some 400,000 distinct CDR3 sequences, about a fifth being singletons.

V is TRBV6-5 and J is TRBJ1-2, with unresolved D. This receptor was identified in a young woman with Graves' hyperthyroidism. The material sequenced was blood. In DNA, the CDR3 is TGTGCCAGCAGTTACTCGTTACGGGGTAGTGAGGGCTACACCTTC. Protein product: CASSYSLRGSEGYTF.